Presented here are 27 T cell receptor beta chains from one specimen sequenced in a study of T cell repertoires in cytomegalovirus infection. Each CDR3 protein is one row after TCRdb ran MiXCR on the reads. The sample yields 700,000 to 850,000 distinct CDR3 sequences, about 31% seen once. Which antigens these TCRs recognize remains unknown. The sample was cultured CD8+ T cells from PBMCs, taken from culture after CMV antigen stimulation. The receptor source for this set is a human donor in good health (CMV status not recorded). Some clones in this sample may be carry-over from other donors' samples.

This clonotype was counted ten times or more. V gene TRBV19 combines with J gene TRBJ1-1; D unresolved. Per the germline V gene, CDR1 is LNHDA and CDR2 is SQIVND (reference sequence). V lost 1 base and J lost 0, with 0 bases in between. This CDR3 contains 12 residues. The CDR3 DNA reads as TGTGCCAGTAGTATAGTGAACACTGAAGCTTTCTTT. The encoded protein is CASSIVNTEAFF.

The chain combines TRBV6-1 with TRBJ1-5, with D hard to call. The germline V gene has CDR1 MNHNS and CDR2 SASEGT. V was clipped by 1 base and J by 1 base, with 11 bases between them. CDR3 size: 16 residues. As DNA, the CDR3 is TGTGCCAGCAGTGAAGTTGGGGTAGGGAGCAATCAGCCCCAGCATTTT. Its translation: CASSEVGVGSNQPQHF.

The rearrangement joins TRBV7-6 to TRBJ2-2; the D gene is possibly TRBD2 (6 bases). Germline V CDR1 and CDR2: SGHVS, FNYEAQ. With 5 bases removed from V and 7 bases from J, the gap between germline ends came to 20 bases. The CDR3 consists of 16 residues. CDR3: CASSRDPPSVGGELFF. The CDR3 nucleotides are TGTGCCAGCAGCCGCGACCCCCCTAGCGTAGGCGGGGAGCTGTTTTTT. The full variable domain, in which reference TRBV7-6 and TRBJ2-2 provide the parts outside the CDR3, is GAGVSQSPRYKVTKRGQDVALRCDPISGHVSLYWYRQALGQGPEFLTYFNYEAQQDKSGLPNDRFSAERPEGSISTLTIQRTEQRDSAMYRCASSRDPPSVGGELFFGEGSRLTVL.

As to this clonotype: A junction end diverges from the germline sequence, so it may reflect a read error. The chain combines TRBV7-6 with TRBJ1-6, with D perhaps matching TRBD1 (6 bases). The CDR3 covers 15 residues. CDR1 and CDR2 from the germline V gene are SGHVS and FNYEAQ. CDR3 protein: CASSLVGGQKLPLHF. The CDR3 DNA reads TGTGCTAGCAGCTTAGTAGGGGGTCAGAAACTCCCCCTCCACTTT. The variable domain in full, with the rest retrieved from reference TRBV7-6 and TRBJ1-6, is GAGVSQSPRYKVTKRGQDVALRCDPISGHVSLYWYRQALGQGPEFLTYFNYEAQQDKSGLPNDRFSAERPEGSISTLTIQRTEQRDSAMYRCASSLVGGQKLPLHFGNGTRLTVT.

The chain combines TRBV7-2 with TRBJ1-1; possible D gene TRBD1, 6 bases. V was trimmed by 2 bases and J by 7 bases, leaving 20 bases between them. The CDR3 sequence is 16 residues long. Germline V lookup: CDR1 SGHTA, CDR2 FQGNSA. CDR3: CASSLLPRQAWFEAFF. CDR3 in DNA: TGTGCCAGCAGCTTATTACCGAGACAGGCCTGGTTTGAAGCTTTCTTT.

The CDR3 loop is CATGAGMNTEAFF. In nucleotides, the CDR3 is TGTGCCACCGGGGCTGGCATGAACACTGAAGCTTTCTTT. The genes are TRBV15 and TRBJ1-1, with D tentatively TRBD1 (5 bases). CDR1 and CDR2 (germline): LNHNV, YYDKDF (reference sequence). V gave up 8 bases and J gave up 0 bases, with 10 bases separating them. The CDR3 extends over 13 amino acids.

The chain recombines TRBV27 with TRBJ1-5, with a possible D match to TRBD1 (6 bases). The CDR3 length is 15 residues. V was pared by 4 bases and J by 6 bases, with 16 bases between. The germline gives CDR1 MNHEY, CDR2 SMNVEV (reference sequence). CDR3 amino acids: CASSSVGLGAQPQHF. CDR3 sequence (DNA): TGTGCCAGCAGTTCGGTTGGGCTGGGGGCTCAGCCCCAGCATTTT.

The chain is built from TRBV20-1 and TRBJ1-3, with unresolved D. The V and J ends lost 2 bases and 4 bases respectively, with 9 bases between them. Germline V gene data show CDR1 as DFQATT and CDR2 as SNEGSKA (reference sequence). CDR3 length: 13 amino acids. The CDR3 coding sequence is TGCAGTGCTAGACCTCTTGGGGGAAACACCATATATTTT. It translates to CSARPLGGNTIYF.

This clonotype was counted ten times or more. The chain recombines TRBV7-4 with TRBJ2-7; D uncertain. The germline V gene has CDR1 SGHVT and CDR2 SQSDAQ. V was trimmed by 8 bases and J by 6 bases, leaving 5 bases between them. The CDR3 has 9 residues. This chain's CDR3 is CASQGEQYV. In nucleotides, the CDR3 is TGTGCCAGCCAAGGCGAGCAGTACGTC.

This clonotype was counted at least ten times. The chain has TRBV12-3 or TRBV12-4 and TRBJ1-2, with 8 nucleotides matching TRBD1. The V segment lost 4 bases and the J segment 6 bases; nucleotides outside the gene matches: 1. This CDR3 has 12 residues. The CDR3, as DNA: TGTGCCAGCAGTTGGACAGGGAATGGCTACACCTTC. Residues: CASSWTGNGYTF.

The gene calls are TRBV9 and TRBJ1-2; the D is unclear. The V and J ends lost 0 bases and 0 bases respectively, with 9 bases between them. The length of the CDR3 is 15 residues. The germline gives CDR1 SGDLS, CDR2 YYNGEE. The CDR3 loop reads CASSVAALANYGYTF. CDR3 nucleotide sequence: TGTGCCAGCAGCGTAGCAGCTTTAGCTAACTATGGCTACACCTTC. The whole variable domain, remainder taken from reference TRBV9 and TRBJ1-2, is DSGVTQTPKHLITATGQRVTLRCSPRSGDLSVYWYQQSLDQGLQFLIQYYNGEERAKGNILERFSAQQFPDLHSELNLSSLELGDSALYFCASSVAALANYGYTFGSGTRLTVV.

V gene TRBV7-9 combines with J gene TRBJ1-5; TRBD1 aligns across 8 bases. Trimming cost V 3 bases and J 0 bases; bases outside gene matches: 16. Germline values: CDR1 SEHNR, CDR2 FQNEAQ (reference sequence). This CDR3 region has 20 residues. CDR3 bases: TGTGCCAGCAGCTTCTCCCGACAGGGGACGACGGGGGTTAGCAATCAGCCCCAGCATTTT. Amino acid sequence: CASSFSRQGTTGVSNQPQHF.

This chain connects TRBV5-5 to TRBJ2-3; D is ambiguous. Trimming left V 3 bases short and J 2 bases short, with 4 bases between. The CDR3 runs to 12 residues. CDR1 is SGHKS and CDR2 is YYEKEE in the germline V gene (reference sequence). The CDR3 DNA is TGTGCCAGCAGCTGGCTCACAGATACGCAGTATTTT. It translates to CASSWLTDTQYF.

This clonotype was observed a handful of times. The chain uses TRBV2 and TRBJ2-1, with 13 nucleotides matching TRBD2. The CDR3 contains 16 residues. J was trimmed by 8 bases and V by 6 bases; bases with no gene match: 10. Per the germline V gene, CDR1 is SNHLY and CDR2 is FYNNEI. DNA of the CDR3: TGTGCCAGCAGGATACTAGCGGGGGGGCCAAACGATGAGCAGTTCTTC. It specifies CASRILAGGPNDEQFF.

This clonotype came up a few times. The chain employs TRBV7-8 and TRBJ2-1; D might be TRBD1 (5 bases). The CDR3 totals 16 residues. Germline values: CDR1 SGHVS, CDR2 FQNEAQ. V gave up 5 bases and J gave up 8 bases, with 22 bases separating them. The CDR3 coding sequence is TGTGCCAGCAGCCTAGGTTCTGGGGCCCAGGTAGATGAGCAGTTCTTC. Protein sequence: CASSLGSGAQVDEQFF.

There are many counts of this clonotype. The chain recombines TRBV12-3 or TRBV12-4 with TRBJ2-1, with 7 bases lining up with TRBD2. The CDR3 is made up of 14 amino acids. With 4 bases clipped from V and 4 bases from J, the junction kept 4 bases outside the gene matches. As DNA, the CDR3 is TGTGCCAGCAGTTCTGGGGGGGGTTACAATGAGCAGTTCTTC. This gives the protein CASSSGGGYNEQFF.

On this clonotype: Possible read error: a much larger clone is one base away. The chain employs TRBV7-8 and TRBJ2-3; the D gene is possibly TRBD1 (5 bases). Germline values: CDR1 SGHVS, CDR2 FQNEAQ. This CDR3 is 18 amino acids long. Trimming pared 2 bases from V and 0 bases from J, leaving 18 bases between. The CDR3, as DNA: TGTGCCAGCAGCTTACCGTTTGGGGCTACCATTAGCACAGATACGCAGTATTTT. Encoded protein: CASSLPFGATISTDTQYF. The whole variable domain, remainder taken from reference TRBV7-8 and TRBJ2-3, is GAGVSQSPRYKVAKRGQDVALRCDPISGHVSLFWYQQALGQGPEFLTYFQNEAQLDKSGLPSDRFFAERPEGSVSTLKIQRTQQEDSAVYLCASSLPFGATISTDTQYFGPGTRLTVL.

The sample holds many counts of this clonotype. The V and J genes are TRBV5-5 and TRBJ2-3; 7 bases are shared with TRBD1. V dropped 3 bases and J dropped 1; count of bases not matched to a gene: 5. The CDR3 runs 15 residues. The germline V gene encodes CDR1 SGHKS and CDR2 YYEKEE (reference sequence). In DNA, the CDR3 is TGTGCCAGCAGCTCGAGGACAGGTCGCACAGATACGCAGTATTTT. As protein: CASSSRTGRTDTQYF.

The genes are TRBV5-6 and TRBJ2-7, with D perhaps TRBD1 or TRBD2 (5 bases each). This CDR3 has 13 residues. Trimming took off 6 bases at V and 4 bases at J, with 14 bases between the two ends. The germline gives CDR1 SGHDT, CDR2 YYEEEE. The CDR3 spells CASKGPPTYEQYF. The CDR3 DNA reads TGTGCCAGCAAGGGACCACCTACGTACGAGCAGTACTTC.

The CDR3 reads CASSLSGNPVNEQFF. The CDR3 DNA is TGTGCCAGCAGCTTAAGTGGAAACCCAGTCAATGAGCAGTTCTTC. The rearrangement joins TRBV7-6 to TRBJ2-1; no firm D call. V was shortened by 2 bases and J by 6 bases, with 14 bases between the two germline ends. Per germline, CDR1 SGHVS and CDR2 FNYEAQ. The CDR3 runs 15 residues.

J is TRBJ1-6 and V is TRBV28; D remains unclear. V was cut by 3 bases and J by 8 bases, with 17 bases left in between. Germline V gives CDR1 MDHEN, CDR2 SYDVKM. This CDR3 spans 16 amino acids. This chain's CDR3 is CASSLAPLGVYSPLHF. CDR3 nucleotides: TGTGCCAGCAGTTTGGCCCCGCTTGGTGTTTATTCACCCCTCCACTTT.

This clonotype occurred a few times. The chain is built from TRBV7-9 and TRBJ1-2; possible D gene TRBD1, 6 bases. V was pared by 6 bases and J by 4 bases, with 18 bases between. Germline V gene sequence: CDR1 SEHNR, CDR2 FQNEAQ (reference sequence). This CDR3 has 15 residues. DNA for the CDR3: TGTGCCAGCAGGCCGCCGGGACACGTCCTCTATGGCTACACCTTC. Translation: CASRPPGHVLYGYTF.

The V call is TRBV4-3, the J call TRBJ1-6; 12 bases map to TRBD1. CDR3 length: 18 amino acids. The germline V gene has CDR1 LGHNA and CDR2 YSLEER. The J segment lost 2 bases and the V segment lost 1 base, leaving 3 bases of the junction unmatched. As DNA, the CDR3 is TGCGCCAGCAGCCAAGCCGGGACAGGGGGCGCCTATAATTCACCCCTCCACTTT. This encodes CASSQAGTGGAYNSPLHF.

The rearrangement uses TRBV7-9 and TRBJ1-2; 8 bases map to TRBD1. Trimming at V came to 3 bases and at J to 3 bases, leaving 6 bases not matched to a gene. CDR1 and CDR2 from the germline V gene are SEHNR and FQNEAQ (reference sequence). The CDR3 has 15 amino acids. In DNA form, the CDR3 reads TGTGCCAGCAGCTTTCCCGACAGGGGATACTATGGCTACACCTTC. Residues: CASSFPDRGYYGYTF.

This sequence joins TRBV19 and TRBJ1-1; tentatively, D is TRBD1 (6 bases). V lost 10 bases, J lost 4 bases, and 16 bases lay in between. The CDR3 has 13 residues. Germline V gene sequence: CDR1 LNHDA, CDR2 SQIVND (reference sequence). The CDR3 region has the DNA TGTGCCACCCGTGCAGGGGTTGGCACTGAAGCTTTCTTT. Its translation: CATRAGVGTEAFF.

This clonotype was observed a handful of times. This chain connects TRBV7-8 to TRBJ2-4; 9 bases are a match to TRBD1. Per the germline V gene, CDR1 is SGHVS and CDR2 is FQNEAQ. With 2 bases clipped from V and 8 bases from J, the junction kept 25 bases outside the gene matches. The CDR3 contains 21 residues. Here the CDR3 DNA reads TGTGCCAGCAGCTTAAATGAATGGGCAATGATGGACAGGGGTTTAGGTCACATTCAGTACTTC. Its protein product is CASSLNEWAMMDRGLGHIQYF.

As regards this clonotype: The junction shows a germline mismatch at one end, possibly a read error. The rearrangement joins TRBV19 to TRBJ1-1, with a tentative D call TRBD1 (6 bases). The germline CDR1 and CDR2 sequences are LNHDA and SQIVND (reference sequence). The CDR3 consists of 15 residues. The CDR3 coding sequence is TGTGTCAGTAGGGGGGGCAGGGAAGGAAACACTGAAGCTTTCTTT. Protein sequence: CVSRGGREGNTEAFF. Full variable domain (outside the CDR3, taken from reference TRBV19 and TRBJ1-1): DGGITQSPKYLFRKEGQNVTLSCEQNLNHDAMYWYRQDPGQGLRLIYYSQIVNDFQKGDIAEGYSVSREKKESFPLTVTSAQKNPTAFYLCVSRGGREGNTEAFFGQGTRLTVV.